This T cell receptor beta chain was recorded in a study of radiotherapy plus CTLA-4 blockade in lung cancer. In the study overall: Disease control was achieved by approximately 32% of patients, and objective responses by 15% to 20%.

Turning to this clone: Its antigen remains unknown.

Points from the study as a whole: Interferon-beta, together with early blood T cell clone dynamics, reportedly best predicted response. TCR clones of tumor origin grew in blood after radiotherapy plus ipilimumab.

It was focal radiation plus CTLA-4 blockade with ipilimumab that patients with chemo-refractory metastatic non-small-cell lung cancer received. The V and J ends lost 5 bases and 2 bases, in that order; junction bases with no gene match: 10. This CDR3 spans 16 amino acids. Germline assignment: CDR1 LNHNV and CDR2 YYDKDF (reference sequence). The method was immunoSEQ multiplex PCR; TCRdb's version includes in-frame clones alone and lacks a portion of them. The table shows tens of thousands of clones, with roughly three quarters occurring only once. Specimen: peripheral blood, collected from a patient treated with radiotherapy plus ipilimumab. V usage is TRBV15 and J usage is TRBJ2-5; 8 bases map to TRBD1. The sequence came from a human donor with non-small cell lung cancer whose response to radiotherapy plus ipilimumab could not be evaluated. The CDR3 spells CATSPGTGGSQETQYF. CDR3 DNA: TGTGCCACCAGCCCCGGGACAGGCGGCTCACAAGAGACCCAGTACTTC.